The 23 T cell receptor beta chains in this list originate from one sample, sequenced in a study of regulatory T cells in long-lasting Graves disease (dated by TCRdb to the early 2020s). This specimen's time point label, interpreted: persistent/refractory GD, antithyroid drugs over 5 years with positive TRAb. For both TCR sequencing and RNA sequencing, RNA was extracted from PBMCs in TRIzol. Preparation of the library involved multiplex PCR. Instrument used: Illumina HiSeq 4000. CDR3 regions were amplified by Arm-PCR with iRepertoire HTBI primers to construct TCR beta libraries. The public reads were run again by TCRdb, first through fastp at Q25 and then through MiXCR, and only productive beta chains were kept. Rows are unified per CDR3 protein, each entry keeping the most common DNA and genes. The sample table shows a few hundred thousand distinct CDR3 sequences, and roughly 21% are seen once. Approximately 6.4% of the sample is in the top ten clones.

Specimen: peripheral blood mononuclear cells (PBMCs), collected when the disease was refractory, from a patient treated with antithyroid drugs. The receptors derive from a female donor with Graves disease.

This clonotype was observed at least ten times. The chain joins TRBV28 to TRBJ2-7; D call uncertain. Germline values: CDR1 MDHEN, CDR2 SYDVKM. V dropped 3 bases and J dropped 0 bases, with 9 bases sitting between them. The CDR3 is 14 residues long. Here the CDR3 reads CASSFSSLSYEQYF. DNA of the CDR3: TGTGCCAGCAGTTTCTCGAGCCTCTCCTACGAGCAGTACTTC.

This clonotype has a handful of counts. The chain recombines TRBV3-1 with TRBJ1-2; tentatively, D is TRBD1 (6 bases). V lost 4 bases and J 3 bases, leaving 12 bases between the germline ends. The germline CDR1 and CDR2 sequences are LGHDT and YNNKEL (reference sequence). CDR3 length: 14 residues. The DNA of the CDR3 is TGTGCCAGCAGCCTCGGGACATCCGACTATGGCTACACCTTC. This encodes CASSLGTSDYGYTF.

The genes are TRBV3-2 and TRBJ1-2; the table assigns TRBD1, which was not confirmed against the DNA. TRBV3-2 is reported as a pseudogene. The CDR3 spans 15 residues. Written as DNA, the CDR3 is TGTGCCAGCAGCGGTTACAGCCATCCCCTCTATGGCTACACCTTC. Residues: CASSGYSHPLYGYTF.

Details on this clonotype: A much larger clone lies one base from this, so it may be a read error. The gene calls are TRBV24-1 and TRBJ2-5; D might be TRBD1 (6 bases). This CDR3 region has 15 residues. CDR1 and CDR2 (germline): KGHDR, SFDVKD. V was clipped by 4 bases and J by 5 bases, with 16 bases between them. CDR3: CATSDRGLNLETQYF. The CDR3 nucleotides read TGTGCCACCAGTGACAGGGGCCTAAATTTGGAGACCCAGTACTTC.

The rearrangement uses TRBV6-2 or TRBV6-3 and TRBJ2-3; a weak D match, TRBD2 (6 bases). The CDR3 has 15 residues. The V end was cut by 7 bases, the J end by 0 bases, with 14 bases between. Germline CDR1 MNHEY, CDR2 SVGEGT. The CDR3 DNA reads TGTGCCAGCAAGTGGGGAGGTTCTAGCACAGATACGCAGTATTTT. This codes for CASKWGGSSTDTQYF.

The gene calls are TRBV9 and TRBJ2-5; 10 bases align to TRBD2. Germline CDR1 and CDR2: SGDLS and YYNGEE. J lost 4 bases, V lost 0 bases, and 3 bases had no gene match. The CDR3 has 15 residues. CDR3 loop: CASSVEASGRETQYF. CDR3 DNA: TGTGCCAGCAGCGTAGAGGCTAGCGGGAGAGAGACCCAGTACTTC. Supplemented by reference TRBV9 and TRBJ2-5, the full variable domain reads DSGVTQTPKHLITATGQRVTLRCSPRSGDLSVYWYQQSLDQGLQFLIQYYNGEERAKGNILERFSAQQFPDLHSELNLSSLELGDSALYFCASSVEASGRETQYFGPGTRLLVL.

The V call is TRBV29-1, the J call TRBJ1-3, with a weak D call TRBD1 (6 bases). The germline V and J ends were trimmed by 8 bases and 11 bases, with 16 bases remaining between them. This CDR3 spans 11 amino acids. Germline CDR1 SQVTM, CDR2 ANQGSEA. The CDR3 DNA reads TGCAGCTACGCAAGCGGGGGCGCCATATATTTT. Residues: CSYASGGAIYF.

The rearrangement links TRBV14 to TRBJ2-3; D call uncertain. Trimming pared 0 bases from V and 0 bases from J, leaving 13 bases between. CDR1 is SGHDN, CDR2 FVKESK, per germline. This CDR3 is built from 17 residues. The CDR3 bases are TGTGCCAGCAGCCAAGATTCCGCTTTATCTAGCACAGATACGCAGTATTTT. This sequence encodes CASSQDSALSSTDTQYF.

Ten or more counts support this clonotype. J is TRBJ1-5 and V is TRBV12-3 or TRBV12-4; 7 nucleotides line up with TRBD1. J was trimmed by 3 bases and V by 8 bases; bases with no gene match: 10. The CDR3 has 15 residues. CDR3 residues: CASQETGSSNQPQHF. The DNA of the CDR3 is TGTGCCAGCCAGGAGACAGGGTCGTCCAATCAGCCCCAGCATTTT.

This clonotype was detected ten times or more. The chain couples TRBV5-4 to TRBJ2-7; D may be TRBD2 (6 bases). V lost 4 bases, J lost 2 bases, and 13 bases lay in between. The CDR3 is 14 amino acids. Per the germline V gene, CDR1 is SGHNT and CDR2 is YYREEE (reference sequence). In DNA form, the CDR3 reads TGTGCCAGCAGCGAAACGGGAGACCCCTACGAGCAGTACTTC. As protein: CASSETGDPYEQYF.

This chain connects TRBV29-1 to TRBJ1-2, with 7 bases matching TRBD1. The CDR3 has 13 amino acids. V lost 6 bases to trimming and J lost 6 bases; unmatched junction nucleotides: 10. CDR1 is SQVTM and CDR2 is ANQGSEA in the germline V gene. The CDR3 bases are TGCAGCGTCGACATAGGGCAGGGGGATGGCTACACCTTC. Amino acid sequence: CSVDIGQGDGYTF.

This chain links TRBV5-1 with TRBJ2-5, with D perhaps TRBD2 (6 bases). The CDR3 extends over 15 amino acids. The germline V gene has CDR1 SGHRS and CDR2 YFSETQ. With 2 bases removed from V and 5 bases from J, the gap between germline ends came to 16 bases. The CDR3 loop reads CASSFLPSERETQYF. The CDR3 DNA follows: TGCGCCAGCAGCTTCCTTCCTAGCGAGAGGGAGACCCAGTACTTC.

Remarks on this clonotype: A read error may explain this, as a much larger clone is one base away. The V gene is TRBV6-1, the J gene TRBJ2-7; 8 positions match TRBD1. This CDR3 has 15 residues. Germline CDR1 and CDR2: MNHNS and SASEGT. V gave up 2 bases and J gave up 5 bases; unmatched junction bases: 8. DNA of the CDR3: TGTGCCAGCAGTGAATGGACAGGGAGGTCTCACGAGCAGTACTTC. Translated, it gives CASSEWTGRSHEQYF.

This clonotype has at least ten counts. As DNA, the CDR3 is TGTGCCAGCAGGATGGACGGGACCTCCTACGAGCAGTACTTC. The encoded protein is CASRMDGTSYEQYF. V is TRBV6-1 and J is TRBJ2-7; D could derive from TRBD1 or TRBD2 (5 bases each). Germline-derived CDR1 and CDR2 are MNHNS and SASEGT. CDR3 length equals 14 residues. Trimming cost V 6 bases and J 0 bases, with 12 bases left between them.

Only a few counts were recorded for this clonotype. This sequence joins TRBV7-2 and TRBJ1-6, with D possibly being TRBD1 (6 bases). The germline V gene has CDR1 SGHTA and CDR2 FQGNSA. CDR3 size: 15 residues. V lost 5 bases to trimming and J lost 7 bases, with 15 bases between them. CDR3: CASSPTTGSNSPLHF. Written as DNA, the CDR3 is TGTGCCAGCAGCCCTACCACAGGGAGCAATTCACCCCTCCACTTT.

Ten or more counts support this clonotype. CDR3 DNA: TGTGCCAGCAGCGCACAGGGTATCCAAGAGACCCAGTACTTC. Its translation is CASSAQGIQETQYF. The gene calls are TRBV7-2 and TRBJ2-5; D is perhaps TRBD1 (6 bases). The CDR3 contains 14 residues. The V end lost 5 bases, the J end lost 1 base, and 11 bases lay between the germline ends. CDR1 SGHTA and CDR2 FQGNSA come from the germline V gene.

This chain joins TRBV28 and TRBJ2-3; TRBD1 matches at 8 bases. The length of the CDR3 is 18 residues. J lost 4 bases, V lost 1 base, and 13 bases had no gene match. Germline-derived CDR1 and CDR2 are MDHEN and SYDVKM. The CDR3 bases are TGTGCCAGCAGTTTATCTCCGGAGGACAGGGTAGTCCCAGATACGCAGTATTTT. As protein: CASSLSPEDRVVPDTQYF.

This clonotype was detected many times. The chain couples TRBV6-1 to TRBJ1-4; D is uncertain. The CDR3 consists of 16 residues. Germline lookup yields CDR1 MNHNS and CDR2 SASEGT. Trimming left V 2 bases short and J 4 bases short, with 14 bases between. The DNA for the CDR3 is TGTGCCAGCAGTGAACAGGTCTGGTCTATTAATGAAAAACTGTTTTTT. Its translation: CASSEQVWSINEKLFF.

This clonotype was recorded many times. The V gene is TRBV12-3 or TRBV12-4, the J gene TRBJ1-1; 12 bases match TRBD1. V was clipped by 5 bases and J by 4 bases; unmatched bases: 5. The CDR3 loop spans 15 amino acids. CDR3 sequence reads: CASSPGQGAITEAFF. For the CDR3, the DNA is TGTGCCAGCAGTCCGGGACAGGGGGCGATCACTGAAGCTTTCTTT.

This clonotype was recorded many times. The rearrangement links TRBV2 to TRBJ2-7; TRBD2 agrees at 7 bases. This CDR3 is 16 amino acids long. The trim removed 3 bases at V and 2 bases at J, leaving 10 bases unmatched. The germline gives CDR1 SNHLY, CDR2 FYNNEI. CDR3 nucleotide sequence: TGTGCCAGCAGTGACGGTTGGCCTAGCGGAACCTACGAGCAGTACTTC. Translation: CASSDGWPSGTYEQYF.

This clonotype was picked up many times. The rearrangement links TRBV20-1 to TRBJ1-2; TRBD1 matches 9 bases. Losses at the gene ends were 1 base for V and 2 bases for J; bases not matched to a gene: 5. Germline CDR1 reads DFQATT; CDR2 reads SNEGSKA (reference sequence). There are 15 residues in the CDR3. The CDR3 sequence is CSARVGTGRNYGYTF. In DNA form, the CDR3 reads TGCAGTGCTAGAGTGGGGACAGGGCGAAACTATGGCTACACCTTC.

This clonotype was counted ten times or more. The chain combines TRBV20-1 with TRBJ2-7, with 10 bases fitting TRBD2. Germline V gives CDR1 DFQATT, CDR2 SNEGSKA (reference sequence). The CDR3 sequence is 14 residues long. Trimming cost V 1 base and J 6 bases; bases outside gene matches: 6. CDR3 DNA sequence: TGCAGTGCTAGAGGGTCTAGCGGGAGTAGCGAGCAGTACTTC. The encoded protein is CSARGSSGSSEQYF.

This clonotype was seen only a few times. The J gene is TRBJ2-7, the V gene TRBV3-1, with 8 positions matching TRBD1. Germline loops: CDR1 LGHDT, CDR2 YNNKEL (reference sequence). Trimming removed 1 base from V and 1 base from J; junction bases left unmatched: 0. The CDR3 consists of 14 residues. The CDR3 nucleotides are TGTGCCAGCAGCCAAGGGGACAGGTCCTACGAGCAGTACTTC. As protein: CASSQGDRSYEQYF.